This T cell receptor (beta chain) was profiled in a study of tumor and adjacent non-tumor tissue in lung cancer. The CDR3 runs to 13 residues. Germline loops: CDR1 LGHNA, CDR2 YSLEER. TCRbeta libraries were built with three rounds of nested PCR, modified from ARM-PCR. One entry per CDR3 protein results from TCRdb running MiXCR on the multiplex PCR reads. The sample lists 100,000 to 150,000 distinct CDR3 sequences, about 66% occurring once. A word on this clonotype: Antigen specificity is unknown. Likely a read error: the CDR3 ends without its conserved phenylalanine or tryptophan.

The study, taken as a whole, reports: Compared with tumor, normal lung showed significantly lower TCR diversity.

The template was RNA from unsorted bulk tissue. Donors were chemotherapy-naive, newly diagnosed lung cancer surgical patients in China, August–late 2014. The V call is TRBV4-3, the J call TRBJ2-3; tentatively, D is TRBD2 (6 bases). Material for sequencing was lung tumor tissue. The sequence was obtained from a young man with non-small cell lung cancer. The CDR3 region has the DNA TGCGCCAGCGGCCAAGATCGGGGGGATACGCAGTATTAT. Translation gives CASGQDRGDTQYY.